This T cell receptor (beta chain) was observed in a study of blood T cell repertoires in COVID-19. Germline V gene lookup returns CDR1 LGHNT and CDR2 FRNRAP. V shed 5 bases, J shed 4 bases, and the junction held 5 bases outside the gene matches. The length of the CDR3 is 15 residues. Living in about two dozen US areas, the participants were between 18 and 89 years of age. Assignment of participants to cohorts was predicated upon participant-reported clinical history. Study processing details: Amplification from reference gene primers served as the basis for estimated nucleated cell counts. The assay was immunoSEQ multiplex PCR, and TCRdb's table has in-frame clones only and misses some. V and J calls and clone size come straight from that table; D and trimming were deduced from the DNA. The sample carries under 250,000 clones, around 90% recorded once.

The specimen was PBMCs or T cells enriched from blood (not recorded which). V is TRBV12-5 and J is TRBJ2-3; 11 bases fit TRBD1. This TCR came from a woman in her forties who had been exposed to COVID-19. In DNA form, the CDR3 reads TGTGCTAGTGGTCACGGACAGGGGGCACCAGATACGCAGTATTTT. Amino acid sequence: CASGHGQGAPDTQYF. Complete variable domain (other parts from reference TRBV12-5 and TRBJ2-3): DARVTQTPRHKVTEMGQEVTMRCQPILGHNTVFWYRQTMMQGLELLAYFRNRAPLDDSGMPKDRFSAEMPDATLATLKIQPSEPRDSAVYFCASGHGQGAPDTQYFGPGTRLTVL.